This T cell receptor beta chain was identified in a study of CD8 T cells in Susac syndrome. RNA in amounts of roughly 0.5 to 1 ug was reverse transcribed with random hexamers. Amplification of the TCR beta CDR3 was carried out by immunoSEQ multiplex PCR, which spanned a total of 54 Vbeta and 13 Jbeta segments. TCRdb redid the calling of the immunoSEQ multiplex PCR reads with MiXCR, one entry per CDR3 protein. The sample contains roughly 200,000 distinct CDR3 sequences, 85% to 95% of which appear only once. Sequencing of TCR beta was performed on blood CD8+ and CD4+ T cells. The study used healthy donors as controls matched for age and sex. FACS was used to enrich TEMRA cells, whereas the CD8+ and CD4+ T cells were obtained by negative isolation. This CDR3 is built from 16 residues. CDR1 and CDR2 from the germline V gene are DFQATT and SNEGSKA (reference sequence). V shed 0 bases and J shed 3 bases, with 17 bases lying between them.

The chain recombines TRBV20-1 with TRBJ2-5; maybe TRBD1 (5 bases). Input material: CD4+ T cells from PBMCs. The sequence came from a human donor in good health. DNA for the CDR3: TGCAGTGCTAGAGACGGTGGGCCAGGGCCCGAAGAGACCCAGTACTTC. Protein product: CSARDGGPGPEETQYF.